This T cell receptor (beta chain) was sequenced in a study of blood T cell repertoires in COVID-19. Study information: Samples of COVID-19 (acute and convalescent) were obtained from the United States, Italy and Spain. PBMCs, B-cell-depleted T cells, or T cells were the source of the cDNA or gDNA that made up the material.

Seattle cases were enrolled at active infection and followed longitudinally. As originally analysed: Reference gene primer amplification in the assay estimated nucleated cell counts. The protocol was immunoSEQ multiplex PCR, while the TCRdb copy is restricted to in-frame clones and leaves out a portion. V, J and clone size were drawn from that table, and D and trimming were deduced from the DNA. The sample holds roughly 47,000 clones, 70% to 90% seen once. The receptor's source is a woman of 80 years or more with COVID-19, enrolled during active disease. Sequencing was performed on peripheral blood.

This CDR3 reads CASTVTAGGITYNEQFF. The CDR3 region has the DNA TGCGCCAGCACCGTGACGGCGGGAGGGATAACCTACAATGAGCAGTTCTTC. The genes are TRBV5-1 and TRBJ2-1, with 9 bases lining up with TRBD2. V shed 6 bases and J 2 bases; nucleotides not matched to a gene: 12. Germline CDR1 reads SGHRS; CDR2 reads YFSETQ. The CDR3 loop spans 17 amino acids.